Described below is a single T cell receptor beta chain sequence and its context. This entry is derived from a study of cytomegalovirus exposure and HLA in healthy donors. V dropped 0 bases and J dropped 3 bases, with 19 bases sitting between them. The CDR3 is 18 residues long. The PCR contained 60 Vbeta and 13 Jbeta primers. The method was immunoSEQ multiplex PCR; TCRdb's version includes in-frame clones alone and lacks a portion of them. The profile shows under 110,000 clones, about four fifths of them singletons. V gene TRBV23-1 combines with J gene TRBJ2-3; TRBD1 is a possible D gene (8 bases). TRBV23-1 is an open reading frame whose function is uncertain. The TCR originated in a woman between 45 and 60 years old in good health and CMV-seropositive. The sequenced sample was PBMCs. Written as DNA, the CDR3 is TGCGCCAGCAGTCAATCGCTCCCAGGGGGCGGGAGTACAGATACGCAGTATTTT. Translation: CASSQSLPGGGSTDTQYF.